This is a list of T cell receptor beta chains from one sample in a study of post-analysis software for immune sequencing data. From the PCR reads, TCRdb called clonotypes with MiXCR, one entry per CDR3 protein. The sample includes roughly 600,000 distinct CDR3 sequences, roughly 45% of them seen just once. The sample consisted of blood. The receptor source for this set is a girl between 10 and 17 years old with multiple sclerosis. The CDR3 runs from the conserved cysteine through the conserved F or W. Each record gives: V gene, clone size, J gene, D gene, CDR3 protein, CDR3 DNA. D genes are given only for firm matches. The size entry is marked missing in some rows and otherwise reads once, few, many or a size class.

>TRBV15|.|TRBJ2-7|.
CATSRHLSGEQYF
TGTGCCACCAGCAGACACCTCAGTGGCGAGCAGTACTTC
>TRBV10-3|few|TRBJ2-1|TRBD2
CAISLAGGHEQFF
TGTGCCATTTCACTAGCGGGAGGCCATGAGCAGTTCTTC
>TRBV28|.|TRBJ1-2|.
CASMRGYGYTF
TGTGCCAGCATGAGAGGCTATGGCTACACCTTC
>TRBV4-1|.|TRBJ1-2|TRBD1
CASSQADREKGYTF
TGCGCCAGCAGCCAGGCCGACAGGGAGAAAGGCTACACCTTC
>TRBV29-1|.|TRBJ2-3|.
CSVGLDPPDTQYF
TGCAGCGTTGGTTTGGATCCTCCAGATACGCAGTATTTT
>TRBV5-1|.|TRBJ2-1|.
CASSLELSTSVYCNEQFF
TGCGCCAGCAGCTTGGAGCTGTCAACTAGTGTCTACTGCAATGAGCAGTTCTTC
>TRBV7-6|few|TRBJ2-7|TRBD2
CASSKLLTSGSPYEQYF
TGTGCCAGCAGCAAACTCCTGACTAGCGGGTCCCCCTACGAGCAGTACTTC
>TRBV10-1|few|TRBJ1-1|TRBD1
CASSTGAGVSAFF
TGCGCCAGCAGCACAGGGGCTGGGGTTTCGGCTTTCTTT
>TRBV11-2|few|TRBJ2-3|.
CASSLRDDQDTQYF
TGTGCCAGCAGCTTACGTGATGACCAAGATACGCAGTATTTT
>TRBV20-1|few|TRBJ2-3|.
CSARGPQGGDTQYF
TGCAGTGCTCGCGGACCCCAAGGGGGAGATACGCAGTATTTT
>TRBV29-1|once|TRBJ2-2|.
CSVAKGTNTGELFF
TGCAGCGTCGCCAAGGGAACGAACACCGGGGAGCTGTTTTTT
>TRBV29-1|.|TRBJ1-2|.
CSVEDAQFPNYGYTF
TGCAGCGTTGAAGACGCACAGTTCCCCAACTATGGCTACACCTTC
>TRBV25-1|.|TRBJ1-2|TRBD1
CASRDRVMGGYTF
TGTGCCAGCAGGGACAGGGTGATGGGAGGCTACACCTTC
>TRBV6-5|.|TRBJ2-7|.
CASSYRAGIYEQYF
TGTGCCAGCAGTTACCGGGCAGGGATCTACGAGCAGTACTTC
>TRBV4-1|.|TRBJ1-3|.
CASSRSGTLEGNTIYF
TGCGCCAGCAGCCGATCCGGGACGCTGGAGGGAAACACCATATATTTT
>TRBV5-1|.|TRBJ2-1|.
CASSLGQETNEQFF
TGCGCCAGCAGCTTGGGACAAGAGACCAATGAGCAGTTCTTC
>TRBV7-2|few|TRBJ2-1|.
CASSLAANSYNEQFF
TGTGCCAGCAGCTTAGCGGCCAACTCCTACAATGAGCAGTTCTTC
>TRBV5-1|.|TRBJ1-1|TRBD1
CARGTQGKTEAFF
TGCGCCAGGGGAACACAGGGGAAAACTGAAGCTTTCTTT
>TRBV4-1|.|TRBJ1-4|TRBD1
CASSQTGAGEEKLFF
TGCGCCAGCAGCCAAACAGGGGCTGGGGAAGAAAAACTGTTTTTT
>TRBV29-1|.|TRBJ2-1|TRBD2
CSVLREFYNEQFF
TGCAGCGTTCTGCGGGAGTTCTACAATGAGCAGTTCTTC
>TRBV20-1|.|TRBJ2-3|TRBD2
CSARGTSGRRDTQYF
TGCAGTGCTAGAGGGACTAGCGGGAGAAGAGATACGCAGTATTTT
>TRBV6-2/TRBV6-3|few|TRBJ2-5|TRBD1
CASSRRTGGETQYF
TGTGCCAGCAGCCGCCGGACAGGGGGAGAGACCCAGTACTTC